The 24 T cell receptor beta chains presented below share a single source sample, sequenced in a study of vaccination and CD4 T cells after COVID-19. For these receptors, no antigen is known. Sequence data for DNA of cultured CD4+ T cells were generated by the Oncomine TCR Beta short-read assay. Using its own MiXCR run on the PCR reads, TCRdb lists one record per CDR3 protein. The profile covers more than 15,000 distinct CDR3 sequences, with 50% to 65% appearing a single time and about 20% taken by the ten largest. Regarding treatment: approximately 10-day PBMC culture with coronavirus spike peptide pools or control peptides (ViraFEST assay). Sequences were derived from CD4+ T cells from blood, cultured in vitro, sampled before SARS-CoV-2 vaccination. These receptor sequences come from a human donor who had recovered from COVID-19.

V is TRBV6-2 or TRBV6-3 and J is TRBJ2-5, with D uncertain. Germline CDR1 MNHEY, CDR2 SVGEGT. V shed 5 bases and J shed 4 bases, with 14 bases lying between them. The CDR3 runs 14 residues. The CDR3 here is CASSPPARVETQYF. The DNA for the CDR3 is TGTGCCAGCAGTCCCCCGGCACGGGTAGAGACCCAGTACTTC.

The V call is TRBV19, the J call TRBJ2-2, with no clear D. Looked up from germline, CDR1 is LNHDA and CDR2 is SQIVND (reference sequence). Trimming cost V 10 bases and J 7 bases, with 16 bases left between them. The length of the CDR3 is 13 residues. CDR3 sequence (DNA): TGTGCCACCCAACCCAGGTTGCGCGGGGAGCTGTTTTTT. This translates into CATQPRLRGELFF.

The chain employs TRBV21-1 and TRBJ1-5; the table's TRBD1 call for D was not verified on the DNA. TRBV21-1 is reported as a pseudogene. This CDR3 is 20 amino acids long. CDR3 nucleotides: TGTGCCAGCAGCAGCAAAAACCGGGACAGGGGGGCTTATAGCAATCAGCCCCAGCATTTT. Translated, it gives CASSSKNRDRGAYSNQPQHF.

The J gene is TRBJ1-1, the V gene TRBV12-3 or TRBV12-4, with D perhaps matching TRBD1 (5 bases). V was trimmed by 3 bases and J by 1 base, leaving 9 bases between them. The CDR3 contains 14 residues. The CDR3 sequence: CASSFGTRNTEAFF. The DNA of the CDR3 is TGTGCCAGCAGTTTCGGGACCCGGAACACTGAAGCTTTCTTT.

This clonotype was counted a few times. This chain uses TRBV15 with TRBJ1-1; 9 nucleotides align to TRBD1. Per germline, CDR1 LNHNV and CDR2 YYDKDF (reference sequence). Trimming cost V 0 bases and J 8 bases; bases outside gene matches: 10. This CDR3 region has 16 residues. The CDR3 loop reads CATSREGYRGPSEAFF. CDR3 bases: TGTGCCACCAGCAGAGAAGGCTACAGGGGGCCGTCGGAAGCTTTCTTT.

The table lists this clonotype with a count of one. This chain joins TRBV19 and TRBJ1-5; D is unclear. Germline CDR1 and CDR2: LNHDA and SQIVND (reference sequence). V gave up 3 bases and J gave up 2 bases, with 11 bases separating them. The CDR3 is 15 residues long. The CDR3 protein is CASSINGARNQPQHF. CDR3 nucleotide sequence: TGTGCCAGTAGTATCAACGGCGCCCGCAATCAGCCCCAGCATTTT.

The chain joins TRBV27 to TRBJ2-3; a weak D match, TRBD2 (6 bases). V was pared by 5 bases and J by 4 bases, with 13 bases between. Germline V gene data show CDR1 as MNHEY and CDR2 as SMNVEV (reference sequence). This CDR3 region has 14 residues. DNA of the CDR3: TGTGCCAGCAGTCCACGACTAGTCCCAGATACGCAGTATTTT. Amino acid sequence: CASSPRLVPDTQYF.

The chain employs TRBV24-1 and TRBJ2-3, with TRBD2 as a possible D gene (7 bases). The CDR3 is 17 residues long. Germline-derived CDR1 and CDR2 are KGHDR and SFDVKD. Trimming shortened V by 3 bases and J by 5 bases, and 20 bases separated the two germline ends. This CDR3 is CATSDPRRGPVGDTQYF. CDR3 nucleotide sequence: TGTGCCACCAGTGATCCCCGGCGGGGGCCGGTCGGAGATACGCAGTATTTT.

V is TRBV9 and J is TRBJ2-2; D may match TRBD1 or TRBD2 (6 bases each). V was clipped by 5 bases and J by 5 bases, with 16 bases between them. Germline V gives CDR1 SGDLS, CDR2 YYNGEE. This CDR3 is built from 15 residues. CDR3 bases: TGTGCCAGCAGTGCGCCGGGGGCTTCGACCGGGGAGCTGTTTTTT. This codes for CASSAPGASTGELFF. Together with reference TRBV9 and TRBJ2-2, the CDR3 gives the full variable domain: DSGVTQTPKHLITATGQRVTLRCSPRSGDLSVYWYQQSLDQGLQFLIQYYNGEERAKGNILERFSAQQFPDLHSELNLSSLELGDSALYFCASSAPGASTGELFFGEGSRLTVL.

The CDR3 spells CASSHRRDTTYEQYF. Here the CDR3 DNA reads TGTGCCAGCAGCCACCGTCGGGACACTACCTACGAGCAGTACTTC. V is TRBV7-8 and J is TRBJ2-7, with D tentatively TRBD1 (6 bases). V shed 5 bases and J shed 2 bases, with 16 bases lying between them. The germline V gene has CDR1 SGHVS and CDR2 FQNEAQ. This CDR3 has 15 residues.

This clonotype rates as medium-sized. CDR3 DNA: TGTGCCAGCAATAGCGGGAGCACTCAGGCTGAGCAGTTCTTC. Protein: CASNSGSTQAEQFF. V gene TRBV6-1 combines with J gene TRBJ2-1, with TRBD2 matching over 9 bases. The J segment lost 9 bases and the V segment lost 7 bases, leaving 10 bases of the junction unmatched. Germline V gene data show CDR1 as MNHNS and CDR2 as SASEGT. The CDR3 length is 14 residues.

The chain carries TRBV20-1 and TRBJ2-7; 11 bases align to TRBD1. Germline CDR1 DFQATT, CDR2 SNEGSKA (reference sequence). This CDR3 region has 14 residues. V was clipped by 8 bases and J by 2 bases; unmatched bases: 8. The CDR3 is CSPSPGQGAYEQYF. The CDR3 coding sequence is TGCAGTCCGTCACCGGGACAGGGGGCCTACGAGCAGTACTTC.

The chain recombines TRBV5-1 with TRBJ2-7, with 9 nucleotides matching TRBD1. The CDR3 length is 16 residues. Losses at the gene ends were 0 bases for V and 2 bases for J; bases not matched to a gene: 6. CDR1 is SGHRS, CDR2 YFSETQ, per germline. The CDR3 spells CASSLAPGQGTYEQYF. CDR3 DNA: TGCGCCAGCAGCTTGGCACCCGGACAGGGGACCTACGAGCAGTACTTC. The complete variable domain, with remaining parts taken from reference TRBV5-1 and TRBJ2-7, reads KAGVTQTPRYLIKTRGQQVTLSCSPISGHRSVSWYQQTPGQGLQFLFEYFSETQRNKGNFPGRFSGRQFSNSRSEMNVSTLELGDSALYLCASSLAPGQGTYEQYFGPGTRLTVT.

The rearrangement uses TRBV20-1 and TRBJ2-7; TRBD1 might be the D (5 bases). V lost 3 bases, J lost 1 base, and 22 bases lay in between. The CDR3 contains 17 residues. CDR1 is DFQATT, CDR2 SNEGSKA, per germline (reference sequence). In nucleotides, the CDR3 is TGCAGTGCTAGGGGATCCCTTAGGACATCTAAATCCTACGAGCAGTACTTC. Residues: CSARGSLRTSKSYEQYF.

The V call is TRBV7-8, the J call TRBJ2-3; TRBD2 matches 10 bases. This CDR3 region has 18 residues. Germline CDR1 reads SGHVS; CDR2 reads FQNEAQ. The V gene end was trimmed by 2 bases and the J gene end by 1 base; junction bases not matched to a gene: 9. The CDR3 DNA sequence: TGTGCCAGCAGCTTAAACGTTCAGCGGGAGGGTGGCACAGATACGCAGTATTTT. Translation gives CASSLNVQREGGTDTQYF.

This clonotype was recorded a few times. This chain joins TRBV6-2 or TRBV6-3 and TRBJ2-7, with no clear D. Germline V gene data show CDR1 as MNHEY and CDR2 as SVGEGT. The CDR3 loop spans 13 amino acids. V was clipped by 7 bases and J by 5 bases, with 15 bases between them. The CDR3 region is CASTQDLYHEQYF. The CDR3 coding sequence is TGTGCCAGCACCCAGGACCTTTATCACGAGCAGTACTTC.

V and J are TRBV14 and TRBJ2-7; no clear D gene. CDR3 length: 13 residues. With 3 bases removed from V and 5 bases from J, the gap between germline ends came to 11 bases. Germline V lookup: CDR1 SGHDN, CDR2 FVKESK. CDR3 residues: CASSHLNVDEQYF. DNA for the CDR3: TGTGCCAGCAGCCATCTTAATGTCGACGAGCAGTACTTC.

The chain combines TRBV6-2 or TRBV6-3 with TRBJ1-2; D not certain. The germline V gene has CDR1 MNHEY and CDR2 SVGEGT. This CDR3 region has 12 residues. Trimming cost V 3 bases and J 2 bases, with 4 bases left between them. CDR3 bases: TGTGCCAGCAGTTATCCGAACTATGGCTACACCTTC. Its protein is CASSYPNYGYTF.

The chain carries TRBV6-2 or TRBV6-3 and TRBJ2-5, with TRBD2 matching over 10 bases. Per the germline V gene, CDR1 is MNHEY and CDR2 is SVGEGT. The CDR3 has 19 amino acids. Trimming took 6 bases from V and 0 from J; bases not matched to a gene: 16. CDR3 protein: CASRRRLGTSVWYQETQYF. In DNA, the CDR3 is TGTGCCAGCAGGCGCCGTTTAGGGACTAGCGTATGGTACCAAGAGACCCAGTACTTC.

This rearrangement joins TRBV6-1 to TRBJ2-3, with 12 nucleotides matching TRBD2. After removal of 3 bases from V and 4 bases from J, the junction contained 2 bases not matched to a gene. Germline assignment: CDR1 MNHNS and CDR2 SASEGT. The CDR3 runs to 15 residues. CDR3 region: CASSDLAGGPDTQYF. CDR3 DNA sequence: TGTGCCAGCAGTGACCTAGCGGGAGGGCCAGATACGCAGTATTTT.

This clonotype was observed once. V and J are TRBV6-5 and TRBJ2-1; the D gene is possibly TRBD2 (5 bases). The CDR3 length is 17 residues. V lost 0 bases, J lost 1 base, and 13 bases lay in between. The V gene's germline CDR1 is MNHEY and CDR2 SVGAGI. CDR3 region: CASSYSGLLASYNEQFF. In nucleotides, the CDR3 is TGTGCCAGCAGTTACTCGGGGTTATTAGCGTCCTACAATGAGCAGTTCTTC.

The chain links TRBV4-1 to TRBJ2-3; unclear D gene. CDR3 length: 11 residues. Germline V lookup: CDR1 MGHRA, CDR2 YSYEKL. Trimming shortened V by 2 bases and J by 11 bases, and 8 bases separated the two germline ends. CDR3 nucleotides: TGCGCCAGCAGCCAAAATCGCAGGCAGTATTTT. This sequence encodes CASSQNRRQYF.

This clonotype counts as large. This sequence joins TRBV7-2 and TRBJ2-1, with no clear D. The CDR3 extends over 11 amino acids. The V gene lost 5 bases and the J gene lost 6 bases, with 5 bases spanning the gap. Per the germline V gene, CDR1 is SGHTA and CDR2 is FQGNSA. The DNA of the CDR3 is TGTGCCAGCAGCCGGTCCAATGAGCAGTTCTTC. It specifies CASSRSNEQFF.

This clonotype was found a few times. This chain uses TRBV6-5 with TRBJ1-5; the D is unclear. This CDR3 region has 13 residues. Trimming removed 3 bases at V and 3 bases at J, with 6 bases between. The germline gives CDR1 MNHEY, CDR2 SVGAGI. The CDR3 spells CASSYQVNQPQHF. CDR3 in DNA: TGTGCCAGCAGTTATCAGGTCAATCAGCCCCAGCATTTT.